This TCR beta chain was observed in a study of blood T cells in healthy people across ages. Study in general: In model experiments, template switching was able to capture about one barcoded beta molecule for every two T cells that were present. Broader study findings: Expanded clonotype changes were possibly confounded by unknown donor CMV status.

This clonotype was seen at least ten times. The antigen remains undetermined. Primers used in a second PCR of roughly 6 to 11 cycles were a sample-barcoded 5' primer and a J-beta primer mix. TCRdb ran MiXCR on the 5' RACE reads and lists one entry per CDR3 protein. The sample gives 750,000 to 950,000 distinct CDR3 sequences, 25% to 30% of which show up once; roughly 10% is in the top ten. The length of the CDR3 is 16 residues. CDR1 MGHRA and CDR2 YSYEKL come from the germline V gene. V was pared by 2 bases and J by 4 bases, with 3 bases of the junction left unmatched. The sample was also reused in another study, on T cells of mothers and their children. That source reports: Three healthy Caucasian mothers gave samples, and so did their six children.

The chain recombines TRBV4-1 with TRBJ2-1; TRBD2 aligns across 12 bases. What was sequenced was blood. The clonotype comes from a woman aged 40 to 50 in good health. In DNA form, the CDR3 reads TGCGCCAGCAGCCAACGGCTAGCGGGGGGGTACAATGAGCAGTTCTTC. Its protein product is CASSQRLAGGYNEQFF.